This T cell receptor beta chain was captured by sequencing in a study of T-cell reconstitution after alpha-beta-depleted transplantation in children. General observations from the study: Diversity and T-cell counts at one year after transplant derived mostly from new T cells. Approximately two months post-transplant, alpha-beta T cells reportedly originated from several hundred expanded graft clones. The origin of high day-60 TCRbeta diversity in some patients lay in surviving recipient T cells and thymic progenitors.

Using unique molecular identifiers, the investigators prepared the TCRbeta library. MiXCR was run by TCRdb on the PCR reads, yielding one entry per CDR3 protein. The sample carries about 510,000 distinct CDR3 sequences, over 10% recorded once. This CDR3 spans 15 amino acids. In germline, CDR1 is MNHEY, CDR2 SVGAGI. The trim removed 6 bases at V and 4 bases at J, leaving 5 bases unmatched. This clonotype was recorded a few times. What it binds is not known. J is TRBJ2-5 and V is TRBV6-5; 13 positions agree with TRBD2. This clonotype was sampled from a female patient between 2 and 15 years old who had a stem cell transplant for aplastic anemia, so the T cells may come from the graft donor. The specimen was PBMCs, mostly from graft donor cells, collected 180 days after TCRalphabeta/CD19-depleted stem cell transplant. The CDR3 bases are TGTGCCAGCAGAAGGACTAGCGGGGGTATAGAGACCCAGTACTTC. Amino acid sequence: CASRRTSGGIETQYF.